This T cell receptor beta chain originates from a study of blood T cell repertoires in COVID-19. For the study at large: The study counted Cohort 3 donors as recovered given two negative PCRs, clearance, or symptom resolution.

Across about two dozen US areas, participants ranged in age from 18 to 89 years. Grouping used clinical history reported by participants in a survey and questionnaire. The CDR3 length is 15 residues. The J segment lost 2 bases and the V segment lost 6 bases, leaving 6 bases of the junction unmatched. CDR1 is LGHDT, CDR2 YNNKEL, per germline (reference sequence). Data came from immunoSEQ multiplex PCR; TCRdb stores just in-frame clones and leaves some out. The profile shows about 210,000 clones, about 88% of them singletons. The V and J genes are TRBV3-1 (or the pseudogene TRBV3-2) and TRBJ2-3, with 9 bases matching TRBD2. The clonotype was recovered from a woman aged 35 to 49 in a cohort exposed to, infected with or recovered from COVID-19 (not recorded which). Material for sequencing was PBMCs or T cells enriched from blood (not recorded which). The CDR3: CASRPTSGLTDTQYF. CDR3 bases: TGTGCCAGCAGACCGACTAGCGGACTCACAGATACGCAGTATTTT.